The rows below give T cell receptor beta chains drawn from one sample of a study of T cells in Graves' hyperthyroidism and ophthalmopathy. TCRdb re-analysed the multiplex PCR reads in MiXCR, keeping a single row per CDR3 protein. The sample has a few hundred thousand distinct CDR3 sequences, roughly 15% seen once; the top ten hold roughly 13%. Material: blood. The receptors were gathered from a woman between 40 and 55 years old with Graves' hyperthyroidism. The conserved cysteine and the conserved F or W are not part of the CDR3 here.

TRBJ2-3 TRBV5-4 ASSPPLGTDTQY
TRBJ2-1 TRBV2 ASSVHSGRFKDEQF
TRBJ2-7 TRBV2 ASRKGQGSSYEQY
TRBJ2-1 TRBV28 ASSSDIRQF
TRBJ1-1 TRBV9 ASSVGSAAINTEAF
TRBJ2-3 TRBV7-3 ASSPLAGVADTQY
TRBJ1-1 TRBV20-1 SALQGGPMNTEAF
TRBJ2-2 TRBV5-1 ASSLERGLLF
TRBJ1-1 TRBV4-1 ASSPYLLVTGGTEAF
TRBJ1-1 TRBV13 ASSSNSGEAEAF
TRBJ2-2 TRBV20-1 SAPPGGGRVTGELF
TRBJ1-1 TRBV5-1 ASSLQGWGPTEAF
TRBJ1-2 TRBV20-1 SARDLRTGTYGYT
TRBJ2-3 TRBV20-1 SAPSPRRGTDTQY
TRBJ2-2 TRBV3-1 ASSQVKGELF
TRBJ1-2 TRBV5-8 ASSLWGTRTNNYGYT
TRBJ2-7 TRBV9 ASSVGVGGDEQY
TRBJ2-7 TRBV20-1 SALAGGPPYEQY
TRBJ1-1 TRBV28 ASSPGRTEAF
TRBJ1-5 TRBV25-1 ASMGACNQPQH
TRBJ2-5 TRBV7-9 ASSLAPRTDQETQY
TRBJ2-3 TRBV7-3 ASSPKREGTDTQY
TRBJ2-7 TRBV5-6 ASSLGPAGVTSEYEQY
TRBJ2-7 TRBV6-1 ASSEEAGAGGEQY
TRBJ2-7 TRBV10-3 ASLGLAGGSYEQY
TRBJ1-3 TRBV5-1 ASSRTGLLSGNTIY
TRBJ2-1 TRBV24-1 ATSDGLAGARRNEQF
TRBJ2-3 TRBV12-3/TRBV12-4 ASSEYTDTQY
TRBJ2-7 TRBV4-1 ASSQASGARYEQY
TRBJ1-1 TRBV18 ASSQGWDTEAF
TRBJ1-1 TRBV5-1 ASSLSPGADTEAF
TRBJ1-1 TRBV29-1 SVEGRGRWGNTEAF
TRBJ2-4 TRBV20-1 SARDPGAKNIQY
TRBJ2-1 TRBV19 ASSATPSGGNYNEQF
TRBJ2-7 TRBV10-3 ATGQENAYEQY